This T cell receptor (beta chain) was captured by sequencing in a study of OX40 agonist ivuxolimab in advanced cancers. About the full investigation: Ivuxolimab was an agonistic, fully human IgG2 monoclonal antibody directed against OX40 (CD134), a costimulatory receptor. The point of sequencing TCRbeta in the periphery was to test whether ivuxolimab changed TCR sequence diversity and drove clonal T-cell expansion. The paper describes the monotherapy dose-escalation part (N = 52 patients) of the phase I trial of ivuxolimab. Of the roughly 51 dose-escalation patients, hepatocellular carcinoma was present in about 20, melanoma in around 15, renal cell carcinoma in 9 and head and neck cancer in 9. Partial responses were achieved by three dose-escalation patients, of whom one had hepatocellular carcinoma and two had cutaneous melanoma. Patients were allowed to have had prior anti-PD-1, anti-PD-L1 or anti-CTLA-4 therapy, and approximately 37% of the dose-escalation patients had been treated with checkpoint inhibitors. Intravenous ivuxolimab was administered to patients every 2 weeks at six dose levels: 0.01, 0.1, 0.3, 1.5, 3 and 10 mg/kg. In the dose-escalation cohort, more than 75% of patients were male, and the mean age was approximately 60 years, with a range of about 23 to 90.

Here is what the overall study found, with its caveats: Clonal expansion of both CD4+ and CD8+ blood T cells was observed from baseline to week 6 at doses 0.1 to 3.0 mg/kg. Which antigens the clonally expanded peripheral T cells were specific for was not determined. In partial responders in the 0.1-3.0 mg/kg groups, normalized peripheral clonal expansion was found to be among the lowest, especially among CD8+ T cells. Low levels of normalized T-cell clonal expansion were also seen in some patients who did not respond. After ivuxolimab, expanded clones were on average more numerous among CD8+ T cells than among CD4+ T cells.

Patients with a history of autoimmune disease or receiving systemic immunosuppression were excluded from the trial. Peripheral blood for TCR sequencing was drawn from every dose cohort at baseline, at cycle 4 day 1 and at cycle 7 day 1. Samples were obtained from an open-label, multicenter, first-in-human phase I dose-escalation trial of ivuxolimab. Adults with locally advanced or metastatic head and neck squamous cell, hepatocellular, melanoma or renal cell carcinoma were enrolled in the trial. Before TCR sequencing, CD4+ and CD8+ T cells were separately sorted from peripheral blood. For sequencing of the TCRbeta CDR3 region, genomic DNA was extracted from the sorted cells. TCRbeta CDR3 regions were sequenced using the immunoSEQ Assay. This is the immuneACCESS table as TCRdb keeps it, with only in-frame sequences that have V and J called. A part of the clones is gone; compared with another copy, unresolved V genes explain less than half, and the rest is unexplained. This sample comprises some 43,000 clones, over 75% of them detected only once. Of the sample, 3% to 4% falls within the top ten clones.

There are 15 amino acids in the CDR3, from cysteine to phenylalanine inclusive. The kept DNA is CDR3 alone, 45 bases in frame from the first base. CDR1 is given as SGDLS and CDR2 as YYNGEE, both from the germline V gene. V sheds 0 bases and J sheds 3 bases, leaving 11 bases between their ends. Comments on this clone: Its antigen target is currently unknown. No much larger clonotype is one base removed from it; base qualities were not supplied.

Source: CD4+ or CD8+ T cells sorted from blood, taken in a trial of the OX40 agonist ivuxolimab. This clonotype was obtained from an adult with an advanced solid tumor such as melanoma, head and neck, liver or kidney cancer. The rearranged chain carries TRBV9 and TRBJ2-3, with the D gene not clear enough to name. The nucleotide sequence is given as TGTGCCAGCAGCGTAGCGCCGGGTACAACAGATACGCAGTATTTT. Its translation reads: CASSVAPGTTDTQYF.